This entry lists 13 T cell receptor beta chains sequenced from one sample in a study of neurological immune-mediated disorders. One entry per CDR3 protein, called by TCRdb with MiXCR from the 5' RACE reads. Altogether about 39,000 distinct CDR3 sequences are present, around 7.2% being singletons, with the ten largest covering approximately 5.3%. The sample taken for sequencing was CD4+ T cells from blood. The source is a man aged 50 to 60 in good health.

The sample holds many counts of this clonotype. The chain joins TRBV20-1 to TRBJ1-2; 11 bases are a match to TRBD1. Germline V CDR1 and CDR2: DFQATT, SNEGSKA (reference sequence). With V trimmed by 5 bases and J by 7 bases, 12 bases remained unmatched. The CDR3 runs 15 residues. In DNA, the CDR3 is TGCAGTGCTGGAAACTCGGACAGGGGGCACGGTGGCTACACCTTC. Translating gives CSAGNSDRGHGGYTF.

This clonotype was recorded at least ten times. The rearrangement links TRBV20-1 to TRBJ2-1; maybe TRBD1 (6 bases). The germline gives CDR1 DFQATT, CDR2 SNEGSKA (reference sequence). V lost 3 bases and J lost 0, with 15 bases in between. CDR3 length: 16 amino acids. The CDR3 sequence: CSARDRDTSSYNEQFF. The CDR3 DNA follows: TGCAGTGCTAGGGACCGGGACACGAGCTCCTACAATGAGCAGTTCTTC.

At least ten counts were recorded for this clonotype. The V gene is TRBV10-3, the J gene TRBJ2-7, with TRBD1 matching over 8 bases. V was clipped by 6 bases and J by 1 base; unmatched bases: 5. Germline V gives CDR1 ENHRY, CDR2 SYGVKD. The CDR3 loop spans 14 amino acids. The DNA of the CDR3 is TGTGCCATCAGGGGGACAGGCCTATCCTACGAGCAGTACTTC. This translates into CAIRGTGLSYEQYF.

This clonotype was recorded many times. V is TRBV7-3 and J is TRBJ2-3; weak D call: TRBD2 (6 bases). CDR1 SGHTA and CDR2 FQGTGA come from the germline V gene. The CDR3 length is 17 residues. V was clipped by 4 bases and J by 1 base, with 18 bases between them. The CDR3 loop reads CASSSIPRGMGTDTQYF. The CDR3 DNA sequence: TGTGCCAGCAGCTCCATCCCTCGGGGGATGGGCACAGATACGCAGTATTTT.

This clonotype was seen many times. The chain combines TRBV12-3 or TRBV12-4 with TRBJ2-1, with D possibly TRBD1 on 6 matching bases. The CDR3 has 13 amino acids. V gave up 3 bases and J gave up 5 bases, with 8 bases separating them. The CDR3 loop reads CASSFRTDNEQFF. CDR3 sequence (DNA): TGTGCCAGCAGTTTCAGGACAGACAATGAGCAGTTCTTC.

There are many counts of this clonotype. V and J are TRBV2 and TRBJ2-1, with D unresolved. The V end was cut by 10 bases, the J end by 0 bases, with 13 bases between. The CDR3 length is 14 residues. The germline V gene has CDR1 SNHLY and CDR2 FYNNEI. DNA of the CDR3: TGTGCCATCTCGAAACTAAGCTCCTACAATGAGCAGTTCTTC. This sequence encodes CAISKLSSYNEQFF.

At least ten counts were recorded for this clonotype. The chain links TRBV6-1 to TRBJ2-1; 8 bases map to TRBD1. Per germline, CDR1 MNHNS and CDR2 SASEGT. J was trimmed by 4 bases and V by 6 bases; bases with no gene match: 17. This CDR3 spans 18 amino acids. The CDR3 is CASRQTGVLVGYYNEQFF. The CDR3 DNA reads as TGTGCCAGCAGGCAGACAGGGGTCCTTGTAGGTTATTACAATGAGCAGTTCTTC.

At least ten counts were recorded for this clonotype. The rearrangement joins TRBV6-5 to TRBJ2-5, with D possibly being TRBD1 (5 bases). Germline V gene sequence: CDR1 MNHEY, CDR2 SVGAGI. The CDR3 consists of 14 residues. V dropped 0 bases and J dropped 2 bases, with 7 bases sitting between them. The chain's CDR3 is CASSYSGVQETQYF. CDR3 coding DNA: TGTGCCAGCAGTTACTCAGGGGTTCAAGAGACCCAGTACTTC.

This clonotype was detected many times. The V gene is TRBV25-1, the J gene TRBJ1-4; possible D gene TRBD1, 5 bases. Germline V gene data show CDR1 as MGHDK and CDR2 as SYGVNS. CDR3 length: 14 amino acids. The V and J ends lost 3 bases and 4 bases respectively, with 9 bases between them. The chain's CDR3 is CASSDGRDNEKLFF. CDR3 coding DNA: TGTGCCAGCAGTGACGGCAGGGATAATGAAAAACTGTTTTTT.

This clonotype was counted many times. The rearrangement uses TRBV20-1 and TRBJ1-2, with D perhaps matching TRBD1 (6 bases). CDR1 and CDR2 from the germline V gene are DFQATT and SNEGSKA (reference sequence). Between the trimmed V and J ends, which lost 4 bases and 2 bases, there was a span of 17 bases. CDR3 length: 15 residues. As DNA, the CDR3 is TGCAGTGCTAACCCAGGGGCAGGGAGGAACTATGGCTACACCTTC. It codes for CSANPGAGRNYGYTF.

The chain carries TRBV18 and TRBJ2-2, with 7 bases lining up with TRBD1. CDR1 and CDR2 (germline): KGHSH, LQKENI. CDR3 size: 14 residues. V lost 3 bases, J lost 5 bases, and 3 bases stayed unmatched. CDR3 in amino acids: CASSPPQGTGELFF. The DNA for the CDR3 is TGTGCCAGCTCACCTCCACAGGGGACCGGGGAGCTGTTTTTT.

This clonotype was picked up many times. The CDR3 loop reads CASSQSNGPYEQYF. The DNA for the CDR3 is TGTGCCAGCAGCCAATCAAACGGACCCTACGAGCAGTACTTC. This chain uses TRBV7-2 with TRBJ2-7, with D hard to call. Trimming left V 5 bases short and J 2 bases short, with 13 bases between. The germline V gene has CDR1 SGHTA and CDR2 FQGNSA. The CDR3 runs 14 residues.

This clonotype showed up many times. The chain carries TRBV29-1 and TRBJ2-3, with 7 bases identical to TRBD2. Germline assignment: CDR1 SQVTM and CDR2 ANQGSEA. V gave up 5 bases and J gave up 5 bases; unmatched junction bases: 7. The CDR3 has 13 residues. The CDR3 DNA follows: TGCAGCGTTCGAAGCGGGAATGGAGATACGCAGTATTTT. Its translation: CSVRSGNGDTQYF.